The rows below give T cell receptor beta chains drawn from one sample of a study of lymphopenia after photon versus proton radiotherapy. Generated by immunoSEQ multiplex PCR, the TCRdb table keeps only in-frame clones and is missing some. The profile covers 65,000 or so clones, with about 90% appearing a single time and around 13% taken by the ten largest. This material consisted of peripheral blood, taken from a patient treated with proton-based radiotherapy. The receptors shown here come from a man older than 75 with esophageal cancer. Each CDR3 is given without its conserved first and last residue.

len: 14; v_gene: TRBV10-1; j_gene: TRBJ2-1; CDR3aa: ASSESIVAGLNEQF
len: 13; v_gene: TRBV7-9; j_gene: TRBJ1-4; CDR3aa: ASSGEQGIGEKLF
len: 13; v_gene: TRBV7-2; j_gene: TRBJ2-1; CDR3aa: ASSFTSGDVHEQF
len: 14; v_gene: TRBV18; j_gene: TRBJ2-1; CDR3aa: ASSPSGQAFYNEQF
len: 12; v_gene: TRBV29-1; j_gene: TRBJ2-5; CDR3aa: SVELLSGRETQY
len: 12; v_gene: TRBV7-2; j_gene: TRBJ2-3; CDR3aa: ASSVYQGTDTRY
len: 13; v_gene: TRBV7-9; j_gene: TRBJ1-3; CDR3aa: ASSLRGRPGNTIY
len: 12; v_gene: TRBV19; j_gene: TRBJ2-7; CDR3aa: ASSIIGTRTEQY
len: 11; v_gene: TRBV6-6; j_gene: TRBJ2-1; CDR3aa: ASSSRGEGEQF
len: 13; v_gene: TRBV7-2; j_gene: TRBJ2-3; CDR3aa: ASSLAGGPGDTQY
len: 13; v_gene: TRBV9; j_gene: TRBJ2-1; CDR3aa: ASSVAGTIDNEQF
len: 12; v_gene: TRBV5-1; j_gene: TRBJ1-3; CDR3aa: ASRQTGSGNTIY
len: 16; v_gene: TRBV7-9; j_gene: TRBJ1-1; CDR3aa: ASSLGRLKQAFVGTAF
len: 18; v_gene: TRBV7-6; j_gene: TRBJ2-7; CDR3aa: ASSVGGTVDPGTPRVEQY
len: 13; v_gene: TRBV2; j_gene: TRBJ2-1; CDR3aa: ASSDLGRSYNEQF
len: 15; v_gene: TRBV11-2; j_gene: TRBJ2-3; CDR3aa: ASSLVQAGGLGDTQY
len: 10; v_gene: TRBV30; j_gene: TRBJ1-2; CDR3aa: AWSTRLAKCT
len: 14; v_gene: TRBV9; j_gene: TRBJ2-5; CDR3aa: ASSSSGSSWWETQY
len: 10; v_gene: TRBV13; j_gene: TRBJ2-7; CDR3aa: ASSRGAYEQY
len: 15; v_gene: TRBV7-8; j_gene: TRBJ2-2; CDR3aa: ASSRVSGATNTGELF
len: 11; v_gene: TRBV6-5; j_gene: TRBJ2-2; CDR3aa: ASSYLFSGELF
len: 11; v_gene: TRBV6-5; j_gene: TRBJ2-1; CDR3aa: ASSYDAYNEQF
len: 15; v_gene: TRBV6-1; j_gene: TRBJ2-3; CDR3aa: ASSGGTSGRARDTQY
len: 13; v_gene: TRBV11-3; j_gene: TRBJ1-6; CDR3aa: ARLITGDPDSPLH
len: 13; v_gene: TRBV6-1; j_gene: TRBJ2-1; CDR3aa: ASSTLAGGDNEQF
len: 14; v_gene: TRBV7-2; j_gene: TRBJ1-4; CDR3aa: ASSHSPGASNEKLF
len: 11; v_gene: TRBV6-6; j_gene: TRBJ1-1; CDR3aa: ASTARLNTEAF
len: 11; v_gene: TRBV12-5; j_gene: TRBJ1-5; CDR3aa: ASVFSEDQPQH
len: 14; v_gene: TRBV11-2; j_gene: TRBJ2-1; CDR3aa: ASSLGREAGANEQF
len: 12; v_gene: TRBV7-2; j_gene: TRBJ1-5; CDR3aa: ASSSNGGALPQH
len: 14; v_gene: TRBV27; j_gene: TRBJ2-3; CDR3aa: ASSSQGQGGTDTQY
len: 12; v_gene: TRBV10-3; j_gene: TRBJ1-4; CDR3aa: AISEGKTNEKLF
len: 10; v_gene: TRBV10-1; j_gene: TRBJ2-3; CDR3aa: ASSEMGGTQY
len: 12; v_gene: TRBV10-2; j_gene: TRBJ2-1; CDR3aa: ASKATSGSGEQF
len: 13; v_gene: TRBV27; j_gene: TRBJ2-1; CDR3aa: ASSPSWSSYNEQF
len: 14; v_gene: TRBV5-1; j_gene: TRBJ2-2; CDR3aa: ASSPAQGARAGELF
len: 14; v_gene: TRBV9; j_gene: TRBJ2-7; CDR3aa: ASSALAYGGSYEQY
len: 10; v_gene: TRBV11-2; j_gene: TRBJ1-5; CDR3aa: ASSYEGQPQH
len: 15; v_gene: TRBV4-1; j_gene: TRBJ1-3; CDR3aa: ASSPPGWGSRGNTIY
len: 15; v_gene: TRBV5-1; j_gene: TRBJ2-3; CDR3aa: ASSLEGRDSSTDTQY
len: 13; v_gene: TRBV7-8; j_gene: TRBJ1-1; CDR3aa: ASSLGDRGITEAF
len: 13; v_gene: TRBV4-3; j_gene: TRBJ2-3; CDR3aa: ASSHSGASTDTQY
len: 12; v_gene: TRBV10-1; j_gene: TRBJ2-3; CDR3aa: ASSEGQNTDTQY
len: 10; v_gene: TRBV11-1; j_gene: TRBJ1-1; CDR3aa: ASGRRGTEAF
len: 14; v_gene: TRBV30; j_gene: TRBJ2-2; CDR3aa: AWSVPPGANTGELF
len: 14; v_gene: TRBV4-3; j_gene: TRBJ2-7; CDR3aa: ASSYSGTGEAYEQY
len: 12; v_gene: TRBV7-9; j_gene: TRBJ2-1; CDR3aa: ASSLGQADNEQF
len: 12; v_gene: TRBV12-5; j_gene: TRBJ1-2; CDR3aa: ASGFGTGEDGYT
len: 16; v_gene: TRBV7-8; j_gene: TRBJ2-6; CDR3aa: ASSSTRTATAGANVLT
len: 14; v_gene: TRBV6-6; j_gene: TRBJ2-1; CDR3aa: ASSPQGGGTYNEQF
len: 15; v_gene: TRBV27; j_gene: TRBJ1-1; CDR3aa: ASSRLTGEDWGHEAF
len: 15; v_gene: TRBV7-6; j_gene: TRBJ1-3; CDR3aa: ASSPRTGQTWGNTIY
len: 12; v_gene: TRBV19; j_gene: TRBJ1-2; CDR3aa: ASSIPGLNYGYT
len: 11; v_gene: TRBV4-3; j_gene: TRBJ1-1; CDR3aa: ASAQSVGTEAF
len: 13; v_gene: TRBV10-3; j_gene: TRBJ2-1; CDR3aa: AISPQGASGNEQF
len: 12; v_gene: TRBV7-2; j_gene: TRBJ2-7; CDR3aa: ASSFGTVSYEQY
len: 10; v_gene: TRBV2; j_gene: TRBJ2-7; CDR3aa: ASRRGPYEQY
len: 13; v_gene: TRBV18; j_gene: TRBJ1-2; CDR3aa: ASYLGSGTGYGYT
len: 13; v_gene: TRBV7-9; j_gene: TRBJ1-4; CDR3aa: ASSSTGATNEKLF
len: 13; v_gene: TRBV12-5; j_gene: TRBJ1-5; CDR3aa: ASGLAGQGSQPQH